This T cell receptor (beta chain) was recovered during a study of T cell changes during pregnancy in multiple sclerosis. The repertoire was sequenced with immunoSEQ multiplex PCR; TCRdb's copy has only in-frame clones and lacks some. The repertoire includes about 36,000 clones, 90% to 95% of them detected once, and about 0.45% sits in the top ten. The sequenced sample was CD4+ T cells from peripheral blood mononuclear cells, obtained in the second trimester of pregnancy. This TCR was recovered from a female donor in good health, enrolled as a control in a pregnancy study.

CDR3 in amino acids: CASSSLQGFIQYF. The CDR3 region has the DNA TGTGCCAGCAGCTCTCTGCAGGGTTTCATTCAGTACTTC. The V gene is TRBV28, the J gene TRBJ2-4; D is possibly TRBD1 (5 bases). V lost 6 bases and J 9 bases, leaving 15 bases between the germline ends. This CDR3 comprises 13 residues. Looked up from germline, CDR1 is MDHEN and CDR2 is SYDVKM.